The clone carrying this T cell receptor beta chain was recorded at least ten times. This sample is drawn from a study of T cells in Graves' hyperthyroidism and ophthalmopathy. Amplification of TCR beta CDR3 regions was performed using RNA transcripts as template. When the TCR CDR3 underwent first-round RT-PCR, the HTBI primer set was used. In TCRdb, the multiplex PCR reads were re-called with MiXCR into one record per CDR3 protein. This table has approximately 400,000 distinct CDR3 sequences, about a fifth appearing once. The CDR3 sequence is 15 residues long. CDR1 and CDR2 from the germline V gene are MNHEY and SVGAGI. Trimming at V came to 5 bases and at J to 2 bases, leaving 6 bases not matched to a gene.

Source material: blood. The chain recombines TRBV6-5 with TRBJ2-7; 10 bases fit TRBD1. The TCR originated in a woman aged 18 to 35 with Graves' hyperthyroidism. CDR3 bases: TGTGCCAGCAGTCTACGGGGACAGGGGACCTACGAGCAGTACTTC. Its translation: CASSLRGQGTYEQYF.